A single sample is the source of the 11 T cell receptor beta chains below, sequenced in a study of identical twins. TCRdb fed the 5' RACE reads into MiXCR, producing one record per CDR3 protein. The table has fewer than 900,000 distinct CDR3 sequences, about 18% seen once; the top ten hold 13%. The same data also contributed to another study, on T cells expressing NK-cell markers.

Sequences were obtained from PBMCs. The receptors derive from a woman between 18 and 29 years old in good health.

This clonotype has a handful of counts. The chain joins TRBV9 to TRBJ1-2; maybe TRBD1 (5 bases). The V end lost 2 bases, the J end lost 5 bases, and 10 bases lay between the germline ends. The CDR3 covers 13 residues. Germline V lookup: CDR1 SGDLS, CDR2 YYNGEE. The DNA of the CDR3 is TGTGCCAGCAGCGTTGGGGGAGTGTATGGCTACACCTTC. This gives the protein CASSVGGVYGYTF.

This chain connects TRBV5-1 to TRBJ2-1; 9 bases agree with TRBD1. This CDR3 is 18 amino acids long. V shed 3 bases and J 0 bases; nucleotides not matched to a gene: 10. Germline V gene data show CDR1 as SGHRS and CDR2 as YFSETQ. CDR3 amino acids: CASSSGWGQGLSYNEQFF. CDR3 nucleotide sequence: TGCGCCAGCAGCTCTGGGTGGGGACAGGGACTCTCCTACAATGAGCAGTTCTTC. Full variable domain (rest looked up from reference TRBV5-1 and TRBJ2-1): KAGVTQTPRYLIKTRGQQVTLSCSPISGHRSVSWYQQTPGQGLQFLFEYFSETQRNKGNFPGRFSGRQFSNSRSEMNVSTLELGDSALYLCASSSGWGQGLSYNEQFFGPGTRLTVL.

The chain is built from TRBV14 and TRBJ2-5; 9 positions match TRBD2. CDR1 and CDR2 (germline): SGHDN, FVKESK. There are 16 residues in the CDR3. The trim removed 4 bases at V and 5 bases at J, leaving 11 bases unmatched. Here the CDR3 DNA reads TGTGCCAGCAGCCCATCAAGGACTAGCGTCTGGGAGACCCAGTACTTC. Translated, it gives CASSPSRTSVWETQYF. The whole variable domain, remainder taken from reference TRBV14 and TRBJ2-5, is EAGVTQFPSHSVIEKGQTVTLRCDPISGHDNLYWYRRVMGKEIKFLLHFVKESKQDESGMPNNRFLAERTGGTYSTLKVQPAELEDSGVYFCASSPSRTSVWETQYFGPGTRLLVL.

The chain links TRBV20-1 to TRBJ1-1; D is undetermined. Trimming removed 1 base at V and 5 bases at J, with 11 bases between. This CDR3 spans 13 amino acids. Germline loops: CDR1 DFQATT, CDR2 SNEGSKA (reference sequence). This CDR3 is CSARVGRRTEAFF. The CDR3 region has the DNA TGCAGTGCTAGAGTCGGACGGCGAACTGAAGCTTTCTTT.

This clonotype was counted ten times or more. The J gene is TRBJ2-1, the V gene TRBV5-1; 9 positions agree with TRBD2. Germline V gene data show CDR1 as SGHRS and CDR2 as YFSETQ. V was pared by 0 bases and J by 0 bases, with 10 bases of the junction left unmatched. The CDR3 is 19 amino acids. CDR3 in amino acids: CASSLAIAGETSSYNEQFF. In DNA form, the CDR3 reads TGCGCCAGCAGCTTGGCGATAGCGGGAGAGACGAGCTCCTACAATGAGCAGTTCTTC.

The rearrangement uses TRBV4-2 and TRBJ2-7; 9 positions agree with TRBD1. V shed 0 bases, J shed 1 base, and the junction held 7 bases outside the gene matches. The CDR3 is 17 amino acids. Germline CDR1 is LGHNA and CDR2 is YNFKEQ. The CDR3 spells CASSQESWDRESYEQYF. CDR3 DNA sequence: TGTGCCAGCAGCCAAGAGTCTTGGGACAGGGAGTCCTACGAGCAGTACTTC.

The chain has TRBV20-1 and TRBJ2-3; 9 bases fit TRBD1. J was trimmed by 3 bases and V by 6 bases; bases with no gene match: 10. CDR3 length equals 15 residues. In germline, CDR1 is DFQATT, CDR2 SNEGSKA (reference sequence). DNA of the CDR3: TGCAGTGCCTTCGAGAGACAGGGGGGGACAGATACGCAGTATTTT. Amino acid sequence: CSAFERQGGTDTQYF.

The V gene is TRBV5-1, the J gene TRBJ2-7; D is ambiguous. V lost 6 bases and J lost 1, with 11 bases in between. Germline lookup yields CDR1 SGHRS and CDR2 YFSETQ. The CDR3 covers 13 residues. The CDR3 bases are TGCGCCAGCAAATTGGTGGGGTCCTACGAGCAGTACTTC. This translates into CASKLVGSYEQYF. Filled out from reference TRBV5-1 and TRBJ2-7, the complete variable domain reads KAGVTQTPRYLIKTRGQQVTLSCSPISGHRSVSWYQQTPGQGLQFLFEYFSETQRNKGNFPGRFSGRQFSNSRSEMNVSTLELGDSALYLCASKLVGSYEQYFGPGTRLTVT.

V is TRBV12-3 or TRBV12-4 and J is TRBJ2-1; D is undetermined. The ends were cut back, 6 bases at V and 11 bases at J, with 14 bases in the middle. This CDR3 is 12 amino acids long. CDR3 loop: CASSPPRPQQFF. As DNA, the CDR3 is TGTGCCAGCAGCCCCCCCCGACCCCAGCAGTTCTTC.

J is TRBJ1-2 and V is TRBV3-1; no reliable D call. Trimming pared 0 bases from V and 4 bases from J, leaving 12 bases between. Per germline, CDR1 LGHDT and CDR2 YNNKEL (reference sequence). This CDR3 spans 15 amino acids. DNA for the CDR3: TGTGCCAGCAGCCAAGATGTGGGGATTTTCTATGGCTACACCTTC. Its translation: CASSQDVGIFYGYTF. Based on the CDR3 plus reference TRBV3-1 and TRBJ1-2, the full variable domain is DTAVSQTPKYLVTQMGNDKSIKCEQNLGHDTMYWYKQDSKKFLKIMFSYNNKELIINETVPNRFSPKSPDKAHLNLHINSLELGDSAVYFCASSQDVGIFYGYTFGSGTRLTVV.

Comments on this clonotype: The junction and the germline gene differ at one end; a read error may be behind it. The chain recombines TRBV20-1 with TRBJ2-5; TRBD2 matches 12 bases. This CDR3 is built from 14 residues. Germline V gene sequence: CDR1 DFQATT, CDR2 SNEGSKA (reference sequence). In DNA form, the CDR3 reads TGTACAACGGGACTAGCGGGCAGTGAGGGGACCCAGTACTTC. Translation: CTTGLAGSEGTQYF.